This T cell receptor (beta chain) derives from a study of response to subunit inactivated influenza vaccine. TCRdb reanalysed the RT-PCR reads using MiXCR and keeps one entry per CDR3 protein. Of around 520,000 distinct CDR3 sequences in the sample, about 25% were seen once. Findings and caveats of the study: The authors suggested that every seasonal influenza vaccination recruits few new T cells.

CDR3 length: 14 residues. The ends were cut back, 2 bases at V and 3 bases at J, with 8 bases in the middle. Germline V gene lookup returns CDR1 MGHRA and CDR2 YSYEKL. Details on this clonotype: As yet, its antigen is unknown.

The source of this sequence is a man aged 50-60 years who received an inactivated influenza vaccine. Sequenced here: CD4+ T cells sorted from PBMCs, sampled roughly 5 days after vaccination. This chain links TRBV4-1 with TRBJ1-5; D is ambiguous. The DNA for the CDR3 is TGCGCCAGCAGCCAATCACCTTCCAATCAGCCCCAGCATTTT. This translates into CASSQSPSNQPQHF.